This T cell receptor (beta chain) was sequenced during a study of blood T cell repertoires in COVID-19. Across the study: The study drew acute and convalescent COVID-19 samples from the United States, Italy and Spain. The cDNA or gDNA used as material had been derived from T cells, B-cell-depleted T cells, or PBMCs.

CDR1 is ENHRY, CDR2 SYGVKD, per germline. There are 15 residues in the CDR3. The junction had 7 bases not matched to a gene; V was cut back by 6 bases and J by 5 bases. Libraries were prepared by immunoSEQ multiplex PCR; TCRdb keeps only in-frame clonotypes and omits some of them. In the table there are 75,000 to 90,000 clones, approximately 88% of which are singletons. The V call is TRBV10-3, the J call TRBJ2-5, with 12 bases that match TRBD1. The clonotype comes from an elderly man with acute or convalescent COVID-19. Material: peripheral blood. The DNA of the CDR3 is TGTGCCATCAGCCCGGGACAGGGGGCAGGGGAGACCCAGTACTTC. This codes for CAISPGQGAGETQYF.